Listed here is a single T cell receptor (beta chain). Its cognate antigen is unknown. The V gene lost 0 bases and the J gene lost 1 base, with 0 bases spanning the gap. The CDR3 has 12 residues. CDR1 and CDR2 from the germline V gene are WNHNN and SYGVQD (reference sequence). RNA, once extracted, was reverse transcribed into cDNA for use as the sequencing template. TCRdb's copy holds only in-frame clones and misses some; the assay was immunoSEQ multiplex PCR. The profile shows just over 150,000 clones, around 50% of them singletons. The data were obtained in a study of CD8+ T cells in alopecia areata. Regarding the study as a whole: Normal scalp had lower clonality than lesional scalp, with alopecia totalis/universalis lesions showing this most strongly. TCRs were shared less clearly across patients than in mice, possibly for HLA-related reasons.

The sequence was collected from a human donor with alopecia areata. Source: CD8+ T cells sorted from blood, taken at week 0. This chain uses TRBV10-1 with TRBJ1-1; no firm D call. The CDR3 reads CASSESNTEAFF. The CDR3 DNA follows: TGCGCCAGCAGTGAGTCGAACACTGAAGCTTTCTTT.